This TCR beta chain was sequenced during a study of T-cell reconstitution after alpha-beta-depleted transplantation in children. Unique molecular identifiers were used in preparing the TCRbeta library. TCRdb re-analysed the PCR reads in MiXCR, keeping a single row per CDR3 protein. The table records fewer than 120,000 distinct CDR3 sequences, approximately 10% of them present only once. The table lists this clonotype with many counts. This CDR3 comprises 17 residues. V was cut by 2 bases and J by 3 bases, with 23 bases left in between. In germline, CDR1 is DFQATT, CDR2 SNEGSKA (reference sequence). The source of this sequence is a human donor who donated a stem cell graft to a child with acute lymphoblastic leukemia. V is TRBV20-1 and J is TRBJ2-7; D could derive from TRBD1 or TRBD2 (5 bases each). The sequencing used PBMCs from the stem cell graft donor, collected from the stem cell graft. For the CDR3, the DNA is TGCAGTGCTAGATACTCCGGGAAGGACACCTTGTTCTACGAGCAGTACTTC. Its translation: CSARYSGKDTLFYEQYF.